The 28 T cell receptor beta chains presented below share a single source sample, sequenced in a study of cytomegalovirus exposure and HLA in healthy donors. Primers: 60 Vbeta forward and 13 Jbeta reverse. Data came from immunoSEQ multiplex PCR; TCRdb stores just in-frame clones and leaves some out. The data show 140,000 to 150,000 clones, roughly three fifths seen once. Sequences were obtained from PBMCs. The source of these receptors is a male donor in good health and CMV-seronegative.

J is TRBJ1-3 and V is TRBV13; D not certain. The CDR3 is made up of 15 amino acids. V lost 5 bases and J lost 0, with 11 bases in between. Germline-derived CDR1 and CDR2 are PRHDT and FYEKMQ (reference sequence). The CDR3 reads CASSLNDNSGNTIYF. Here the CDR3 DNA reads TGTGCCAGCAGCCTTAATGACAACTCTGGAAACACCATATATTTT.

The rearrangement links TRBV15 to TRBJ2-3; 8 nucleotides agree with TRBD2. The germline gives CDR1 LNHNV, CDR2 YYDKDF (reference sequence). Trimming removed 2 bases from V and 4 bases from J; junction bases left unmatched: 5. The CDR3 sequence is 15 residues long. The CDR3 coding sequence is TGTGCCACCAGCAGACCCACTAGCGGCGCAGATACGCAGTATTTT. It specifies CATSRPTSGADTQYF.

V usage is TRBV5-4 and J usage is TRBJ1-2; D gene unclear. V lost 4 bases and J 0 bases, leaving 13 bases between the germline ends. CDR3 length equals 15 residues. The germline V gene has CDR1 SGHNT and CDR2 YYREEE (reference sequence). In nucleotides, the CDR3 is TGTGCCAGCAGCCTGGCAGCGGGAGCTAACTATGGCTACACCTTC. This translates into CASSLAAGANYGYTF.

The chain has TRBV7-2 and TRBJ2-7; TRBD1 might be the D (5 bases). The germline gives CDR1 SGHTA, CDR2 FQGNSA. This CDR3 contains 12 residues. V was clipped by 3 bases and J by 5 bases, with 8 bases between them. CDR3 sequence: CASSFQGHEQYF. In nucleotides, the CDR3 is TGTGCCAGCAGCTTTCAGGGCCACGAGCAGTACTTC.

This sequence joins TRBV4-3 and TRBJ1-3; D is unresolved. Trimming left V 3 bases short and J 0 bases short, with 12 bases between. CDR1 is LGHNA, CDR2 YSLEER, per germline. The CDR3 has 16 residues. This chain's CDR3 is CASSHDNPLSGNTIYF. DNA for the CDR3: TGCGCCAGCAGCCACGACAATCCCCTCTCTGGAAACACCATATATTTT.

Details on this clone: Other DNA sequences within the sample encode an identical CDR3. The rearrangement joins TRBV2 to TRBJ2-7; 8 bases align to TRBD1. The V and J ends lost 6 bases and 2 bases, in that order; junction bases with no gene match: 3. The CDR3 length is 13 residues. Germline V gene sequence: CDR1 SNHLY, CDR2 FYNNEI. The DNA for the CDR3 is TGTGCCAGCAGCGGACAGGGAGCCTACGAGCAGTACTTC. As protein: CASSGQGAYEQYF. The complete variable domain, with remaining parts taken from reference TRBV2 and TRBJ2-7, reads EPEVTQTPSHQVTQMGQEVILRCVPISNHLYFYWYRQILGQKVEFLVSFYNNEISEKSEIFDDQFSVERPDGSNFTLKIRSTKLEDSAMYFCASSGQGAYEQYFGPGTRLTVT.

CDR3 in DNA: TGTGCCAGCAGCTTACCGGTTGGCTCTGGAAACACCATATATTTT. Its protein is CASSLPVGSGNTIYF. The chain couples TRBV7-2 to TRBJ1-3; D gene ambiguous. The germline gives CDR1 SGHTA, CDR2 FQGNSA. V lost 2 bases, J lost 0 bases, and 8 bases lay in between. This CDR3 contains 15 residues.

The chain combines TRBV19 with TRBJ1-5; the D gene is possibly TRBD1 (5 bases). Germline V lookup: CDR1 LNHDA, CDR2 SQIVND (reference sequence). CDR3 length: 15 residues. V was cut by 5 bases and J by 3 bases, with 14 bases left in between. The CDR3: CASSFWGEVNQPQHF. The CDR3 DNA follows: TGTGCCAGTAGTTTTTGGGGGGAGGTCAATCAGCCCCAGCATTTT. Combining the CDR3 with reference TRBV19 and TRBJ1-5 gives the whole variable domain DGGITQSPKYLFRKEGQNVTLSCEQNLNHDAMYWYRQDPGQGLRLIYYSQIVNDFQKGDIAEGYSVSREKKESFPLTVTSAQKNPTAFYLCASSFWGEVNQPQHFGDGTRLSIL.

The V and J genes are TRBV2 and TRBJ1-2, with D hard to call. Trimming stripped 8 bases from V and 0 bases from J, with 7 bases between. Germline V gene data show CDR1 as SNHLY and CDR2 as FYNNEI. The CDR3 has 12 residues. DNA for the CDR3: TGTGCCAGCCGCAGGACTAACTATGGCTACACCTTC. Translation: CASRRTNYGYTF.

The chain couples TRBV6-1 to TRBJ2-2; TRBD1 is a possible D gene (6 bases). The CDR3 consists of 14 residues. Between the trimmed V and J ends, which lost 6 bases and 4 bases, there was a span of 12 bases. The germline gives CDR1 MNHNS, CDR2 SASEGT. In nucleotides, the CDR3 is TGTGCCAGCAGGAGTATACAGGGCACCGGGGAGCTGTTTTTT. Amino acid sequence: CASRSIQGTGELFF.

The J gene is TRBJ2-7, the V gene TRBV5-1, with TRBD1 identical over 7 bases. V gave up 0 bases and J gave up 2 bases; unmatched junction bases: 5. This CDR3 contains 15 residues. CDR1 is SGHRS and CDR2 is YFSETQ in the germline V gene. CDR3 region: CASSLVGQGAYEQYF. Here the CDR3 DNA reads TGCGCCAGCAGCTTGGTGGGCCAGGGGGCCTACGAGCAGTACTTC.

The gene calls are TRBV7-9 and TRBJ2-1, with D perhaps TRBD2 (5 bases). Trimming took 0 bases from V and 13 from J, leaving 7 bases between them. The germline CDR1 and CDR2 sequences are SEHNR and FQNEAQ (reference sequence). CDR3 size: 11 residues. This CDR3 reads CASSLAEEQFF. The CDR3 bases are TGTGCCAGCAGCTTAGCGGAGGAACAGTTCTTC.

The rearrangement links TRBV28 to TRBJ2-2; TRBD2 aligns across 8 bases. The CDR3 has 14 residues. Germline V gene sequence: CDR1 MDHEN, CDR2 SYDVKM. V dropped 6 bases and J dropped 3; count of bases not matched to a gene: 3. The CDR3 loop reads CASRGLVYTGELFF. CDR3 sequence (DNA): TGTGCCAGCAGGGGACTAGTGTACACCGGGGAGCTGTTTTTT.

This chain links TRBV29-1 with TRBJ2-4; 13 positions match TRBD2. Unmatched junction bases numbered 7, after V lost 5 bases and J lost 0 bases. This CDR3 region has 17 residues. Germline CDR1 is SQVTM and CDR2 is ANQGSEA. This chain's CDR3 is CSVTGTSGNLAKNIQYF. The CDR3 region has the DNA TGCAGCGTTACCGGGACTAGCGGGAACCTAGCCAAAAACATTCAGTACTTC. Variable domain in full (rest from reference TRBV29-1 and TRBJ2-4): SAVISQKPSRDICQRGTSLTIQCQVDSQVTMMFWYRQQPGQSLTLIATANQGSEATYESGFVIDKFPISRPNLTFSTLTVSNMSPEDSSIYLCSVTGTSGNLAKNIQYFGAGTRLSVL.

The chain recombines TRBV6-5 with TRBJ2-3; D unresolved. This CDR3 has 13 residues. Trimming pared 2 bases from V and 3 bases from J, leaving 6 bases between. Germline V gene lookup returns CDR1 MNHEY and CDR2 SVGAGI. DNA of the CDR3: TGTGCCAGCAGTTACGCCAGAACAGATACGCAGTATTTT. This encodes CASSYARTDTQYF.

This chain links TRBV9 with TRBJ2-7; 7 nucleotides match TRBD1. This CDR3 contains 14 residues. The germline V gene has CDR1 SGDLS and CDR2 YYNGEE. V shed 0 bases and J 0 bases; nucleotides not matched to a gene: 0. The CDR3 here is CASSVGDSSYEQYF. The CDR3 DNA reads TGTGCCAGCAGCGTAGGGGACAGCTCCTACGAGCAGTACTTC.

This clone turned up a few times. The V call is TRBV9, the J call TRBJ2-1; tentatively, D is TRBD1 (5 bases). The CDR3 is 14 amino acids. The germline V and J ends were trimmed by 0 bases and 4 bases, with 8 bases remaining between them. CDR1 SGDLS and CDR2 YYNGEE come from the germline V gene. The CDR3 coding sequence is TGTGCCAGCAGCGTAGCTACAGGTTACAATGAGCAGTTCTTC. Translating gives CASSVATGYNEQFF.

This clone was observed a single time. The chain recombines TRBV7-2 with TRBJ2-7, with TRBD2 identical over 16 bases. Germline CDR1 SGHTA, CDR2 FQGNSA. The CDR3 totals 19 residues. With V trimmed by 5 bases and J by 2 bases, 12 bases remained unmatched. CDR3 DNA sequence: TGTGCCAGCAGCCCAGGGACTAGCGGGGGGGCCGAGAAGGCCTACGAGCAGTACTTC. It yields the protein CASSPGTSGGAEKAYEQYF.

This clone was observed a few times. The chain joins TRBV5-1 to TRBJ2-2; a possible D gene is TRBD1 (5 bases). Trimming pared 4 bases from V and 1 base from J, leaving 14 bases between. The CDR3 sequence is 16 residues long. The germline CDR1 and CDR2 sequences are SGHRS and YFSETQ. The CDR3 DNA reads TGCGCCAGCAGCCCCGGACAAGGTCTGAACACCGGGGAGCTGTTTTTT. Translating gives CASSPGQGLNTGELFF.

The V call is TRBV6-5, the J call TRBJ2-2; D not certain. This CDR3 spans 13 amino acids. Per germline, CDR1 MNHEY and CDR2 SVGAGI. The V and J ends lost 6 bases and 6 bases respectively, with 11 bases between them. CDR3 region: CASSFPQAGELFF. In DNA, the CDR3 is TGTGCCAGCAGCTTCCCCCAGGCCGGGGAGCTGTTTTTT.

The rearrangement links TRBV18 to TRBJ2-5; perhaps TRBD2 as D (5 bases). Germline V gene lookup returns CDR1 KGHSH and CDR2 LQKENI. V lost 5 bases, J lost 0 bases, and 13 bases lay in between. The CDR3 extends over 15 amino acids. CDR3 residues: CASSSPDGDQETQYF. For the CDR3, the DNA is TGTGCCAGCTCATCTCCAGACGGGGACCAAGAGACCCAGTACTTC.

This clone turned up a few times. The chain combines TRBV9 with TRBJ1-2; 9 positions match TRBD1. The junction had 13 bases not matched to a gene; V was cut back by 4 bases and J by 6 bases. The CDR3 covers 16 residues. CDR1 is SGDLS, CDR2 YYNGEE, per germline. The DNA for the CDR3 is TGTGCCAGCAGCCCAAAGGCCCAACAGGGGGCCCATGGCTACACCTTC. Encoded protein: CASSPKAQQGAHGYTF.

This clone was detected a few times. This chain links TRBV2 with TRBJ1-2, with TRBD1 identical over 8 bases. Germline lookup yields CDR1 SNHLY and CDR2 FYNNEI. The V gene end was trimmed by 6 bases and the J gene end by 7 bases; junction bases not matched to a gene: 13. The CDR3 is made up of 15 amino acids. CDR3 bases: TGTGCCAGCAGCACACTTGACAGGGGTAATGGTGGCTACACCTTC. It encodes CASSTLDRGNGGYTF.

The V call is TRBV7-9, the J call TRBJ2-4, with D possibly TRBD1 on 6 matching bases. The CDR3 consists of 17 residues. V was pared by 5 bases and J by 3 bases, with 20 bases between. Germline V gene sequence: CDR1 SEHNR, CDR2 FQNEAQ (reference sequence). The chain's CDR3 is CASSPGMDSVLKNIQYF. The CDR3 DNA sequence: TGTGCCAGCAGCCCCGGTATGGACAGCGTGCTCAAAAACATTCAGTACTTC.

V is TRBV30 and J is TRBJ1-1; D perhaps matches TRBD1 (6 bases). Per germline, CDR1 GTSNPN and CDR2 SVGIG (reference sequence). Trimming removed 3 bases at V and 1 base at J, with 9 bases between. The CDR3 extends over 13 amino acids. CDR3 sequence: CAWRGTSNTEAFF. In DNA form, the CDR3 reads TGTGCCTGGAGGGGGACATCGAACACTGAAGCTTTCTTT.

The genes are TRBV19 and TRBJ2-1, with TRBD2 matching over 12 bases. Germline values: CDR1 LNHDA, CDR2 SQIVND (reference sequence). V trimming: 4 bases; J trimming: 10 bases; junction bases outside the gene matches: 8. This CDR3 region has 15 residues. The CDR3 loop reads CASSKGLAGPPEQFF. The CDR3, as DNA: TGTGCCAGTAGTAAGGGACTAGCGGGCCCTCCCGAGCAGTTCTTC.

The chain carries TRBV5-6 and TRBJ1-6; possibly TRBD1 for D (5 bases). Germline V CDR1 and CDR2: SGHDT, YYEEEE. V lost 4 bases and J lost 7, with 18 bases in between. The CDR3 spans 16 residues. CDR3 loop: CASSLGHTEWNSPLHF. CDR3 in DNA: TGTGCCAGCAGCCTAGGACATACCGAATGGAATTCACCCCTCCACTTT.

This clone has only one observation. The DNA for the CDR3 is TGCGCCAGCAGTCTAGGCGGGGCGGCTAATGAAAAACTGTTTTTT. Its translation is CASSLGGAANEKLFF. The chain couples TRBV5-1 to TRBJ1-4; D might be TRBD1 (5 bases). The CDR3 extends over 15 amino acids. The V end lost 5 bases, the J end lost 3 bases, and 14 bases lay between the germline ends. Looked up from germline, CDR1 is SGHRS and CDR2 is YFSETQ.